One and the same sample provided the 25 T cell receptor beta chains below, sequenced in a study of graft-versus-host responses after intestinal transplantation. Libraries were prepared by immunoSEQ multiplex PCR; TCRdb keeps only in-frame clonotypes and omits some of them. Among approximately 110,000 clones listed, about 92% were seen once. The antigens these receptors bind are not known. The sequencing here drew on unstimulated CD4+ T cells sorted from spleen or lymph node cells, taken before transplant. Every receptor here comes from a human donor who was the organ donor for an intestinal transplant.

This clone was observed a single time. The CDR3 loop is CASSLWLAGVMNEQFF. The CDR3 nucleotides are TGTGCCAGCAGTTTGTGGCTAGCGGGAGTAATGAATGAGCAGTTCTTC. The chain couples TRBV28 to TRBJ2-1, with 10 bases aligning to TRBD2. Per germline, CDR1 MDHEN and CDR2 SYDVKM. The CDR3 totals 16 residues. V dropped 3 bases and J dropped 7; count of bases not matched to a gene: 9.

The CDR3 region has the DNA TGTGCCAGTACCGGGGACACCCTCACTGAAGCTTTCTTT. This gives the protein CASTGDTLTEAFF. The gene calls are TRBV19 and TRBJ1-1; maybe TRBD1 (6 bases). CDR1 LNHDA and CDR2 SQIVND come from the germline V gene (reference sequence). The CDR3 covers 13 residues. V was cut by 7 bases and J by 4 bases, with 13 bases left in between. Looking up the rest from reference TRBV19 and TRBJ1-1 gives the full variable domain: DGGITQSPKYLFRKEGQNVTLSCEQNLNHDAMYWYRQDPGQGLRLIYYSQIVNDFQKGDIAEGYSVSREKKESFPLTVTSAQKNPTAFYLCASTGDTLTEAFFGQGTRLTVV.

The rearrangement joins TRBV7-2 to TRBJ1-2; D remains ambiguous. V was clipped by 6 bases and J by 5 bases, with 10 bases between them. The CDR3 loop spans 12 amino acids. Germline V CDR1 and CDR2: SGHTA, FQGNSA. CDR3 sequence reads: CASSYRDYGYTF. In DNA, the CDR3 is TGTGCCAGCAGTTACAGAGATTATGGCTACACCTTC.

The rearrangement joins TRBV4-1 to TRBJ2-5, with D possibly called TRBD1 or TRBD2 (5 bases each). This CDR3 has 13 residues. Germline CDR1 is MGHRA and CDR2 is YSYEKL. V was trimmed by 1 base and J by 5 bases, leaving 8 bases between them. CDR3 sequence (DNA): TGCGCCAGCAGCCAAGGTCGGGGCGAGACCCAGTACTTC. Translated: CASSQGRGETQYF.

The sample holds one count of this clone. V is TRBV18 and J is TRBJ2-2, with a weak D call TRBD1 (6 bases). This CDR3 is 16 amino acids long. Trimming shortened V by 2 bases and J by 1 base, and 11 bases separated the two germline ends. The germline V gene has CDR1 KGHSH and CDR2 LQKENI. The CDR3, as DNA: TGTGCCAGCTCACCATGGTCACAGGGGAACACCGGGGAGCTGTTTTTT. Residues: CASSPWSQGNTGELFF.

The J gene is TRBJ2-1, the V gene TRBV28, with 8 bases aligning to TRBD2. CDR1 is MDHEN and CDR2 is SYDVKM in the germline V gene. CDR3 size: 16 residues. The V segment lost 5 bases and the J segment 3 bases; nucleotides outside the gene matches: 9. The chain's CDR3 is CASSPAGLEGYNEQFF. CDR3 nucleotides: TGTGCCAGCAGTCCCGCGGGACTAGAGGGCTACAATGAGCAGTTCTTC. Complete variable domain (other parts from reference TRBV28 and TRBJ2-1): DVKVTQSSRYLVKRTGEKVFLECVQDMDHENMFWYRQDPGLGLRLIYFSYDVKMKEKGDIPEGYSVSREKKERFSLILESASTNQTSMYLCASSPAGLEGYNEQFFGPGTRLTVL.

This chain connects TRBV9 to TRBJ2-2, with D perhaps matching TRBD1 or TRBD2 (5 bases each). CDR3 length equals 15 residues. Between the trimmed V and J ends, which lost 3 bases and 5 bases, there was a span of 14 bases. Per germline, CDR1 SGDLS and CDR2 YYNGEE. The DNA for the CDR3 is TGTGCCAGCAGCGCAAGGGGCCCGGGAACCGGGGAGCTGTTTTTT. Amino acids: CASSARGPGTGELFF.

The rearrangement uses TRBV4-1 and TRBJ1-4; D uncertain. The CDR3 runs 15 residues. Germline CDR1 reads MGHRA; CDR2 reads YSYEKL. The V and J ends lost 0 bases and 8 bases respectively, with 13 bases between them. CDR3 DNA sequence: TGCGCCAGCAGCCAAGACCGATGGACTGACGAAAAACTGTTTTTT. Translated: CASSQDRWTDEKLFF.

The V call is TRBV10-3, the J call TRBJ2-5, with TRBD1 identical over 9 bases. In germline, CDR1 is ENHRY, CDR2 SYGVKD. This CDR3 is built from 14 residues. Unmatched junction bases numbered 6, after V lost 5 bases and J lost 5 bases. CDR3 in amino acids: CAISTGTGMETQYF. The DNA for the CDR3 is TGTGCCATCAGTACGGGGACAGGGATGGAGACCCAGTACTTC.

The J gene is TRBJ2-1, the V gene TRBV6-6, with D possibly being TRBD2 (6 bases). Germline V lookup: CDR1 MNHNY, CDR2 SVGAGI (reference sequence). The CDR3 extends over 15 amino acids. V was shortened by 2 bases and J by 2 bases, with 10 bases between the two germline ends. CDR3 nucleotides: TGTGCCAGCAGTTACGGCGGGACCGCCTACAATGAGCAGTTCTTC. Its protein product is CASSYGGTAYNEQFF.

The gene calls are TRBV5-6 and TRBJ2-4, with 10 bases that match TRBD2. With V trimmed by 1 base and J by 2 bases, 6 bases remained unmatched. The germline CDR1 and CDR2 sequences are SGHDT and YYEEEE. This CDR3 has 17 amino acids. CDR3 loop: CASSLIAGGFTKNIQYF. CDR3 DNA sequence: TGTGCCAGCAGCTTGATAGCGGGAGGTTTTACCAAAAACATTCAGTACTTC. Supplemented by reference TRBV5-6 and TRBJ2-4, the full variable domain reads DAGVTQSPTHLIKTRGQQVTLRCSPKSGHDTVSWYQQALGQGPQFIFQYYEEEERQRGNFPDRFSGHQFPNYSSELNVNALLLGDSALYLCASSLIAGGFTKNIQYFGAGTRLSVL.

The rearrangement joins TRBV23-1 to TRBJ1-5; D remains ambiguous. TRBV23-1 is given ORF status, its function remaining uncertain. CDR3 length: 13 residues. The germline V and J ends were trimmed by 3 bases and 5 bases, with 8 bases remaining between them. CDR3 coding DNA: TGCGCCAGCAGTCACCACGGGGATCAGCCCCAGCATTTT. It specifies CASSHHGDQPQHF.

The rearrangement links TRBV19 to TRBJ2-4; 8 bases fit TRBD1. Trimming took 5 bases from V and 8 from J; bases not matched to a gene: 5. The CDR3 covers 13 residues. Germline CDR1 reads LNHDA; CDR2 reads SQIVND (reference sequence). CDR3 DNA sequence: TGTGCCAGTAGTCCGGACAGGGAGGACATTCAGTACTTC. The encoded protein is CASSPDREDIQYF.

The chain recombines TRBV5-1 with TRBJ2-3; 8 bases agree with TRBD2. This CDR3 spans 14 amino acids. The V segment lost 1 base and the J segment 4 bases; nucleotides outside the gene matches: 2. Germline CDR1 reads SGHRS; CDR2 reads YFSETQ. CDR3 in amino acids: CASSLTAGADTQYF. As DNA, the CDR3 is TGCGCCAGCAGCTTGACAGCGGGGGCAGATACGCAGTATTTT.

Points on this clone: One junction end does not reproduce the germline sequence, and a read error may be involved. The rearrangement joins TRBV29-1 to TRBJ1-1, with D uncertain. From germline, CDR1 is SQVTM and CDR2 ANQGSEA. The CDR3 is 13 amino acids. The CDR3 loop is CSVEVARNTEAFF. The CDR3 DNA is TGCAGCGTGGAAGTCGCCAGGAACACTGAAGCTTTCTTT.

This chain links TRBV7-2 with TRBJ2-7; 7 bases are a match to TRBD2. The germline gives CDR1 SGHTA, CDR2 FQGNSA. With 1 base clipped from V and 1 base from J, the junction kept 7 bases outside the gene matches. The CDR3 length is 16 residues. CDR3 region: CASSLENSGRSYEQYF. As DNA, the CDR3 is TGTGCCAGCAGCTTAGAGAATAGCGGGCGATCCTACGAGCAGTACTTC.

J is TRBJ2-2 and V is TRBV23-1, with a weak D call TRBD2 (6 bases). TRBV23-1 is labeled an ORF, and its function is uncertain. The CDR3 sequence is 17 residues long. V was cut by 1 base and J by 0 bases, with 12 bases left in between. The CDR3 DNA is TGCGCCAGCAGTCAATGCCCGGAGGGTTCGAACACCGGGGAGCTGTTTTTT. Translating gives CASSQCPEGSNTGELFF.

The chain combines TRBV7-9 with TRBJ1-2, with 10 positions matching TRBD1. Losses at the gene ends were 5 bases for V and 1 base for J; bases not matched to a gene: 10. There are 17 residues in the CDR3. Germline CDR1 and CDR2: SEHNR and FQNEAQ (reference sequence). The CDR3 loop is CASSPSTGGPYNYGYTF. The CDR3, as DNA: TGTGCCAGCAGCCCGTCGACAGGGGGCCCCTATAACTATGGCTACACCTTC.

The V and J genes are TRBV6-6 and TRBJ1-3; 7 nucleotides line up with TRBD1. The V and J ends lost 2 bases and 0 bases, in that order; junction bases with no gene match: 4. From germline, CDR1 is MNHNY and CDR2 SVGAGI (reference sequence). There are 16 residues in the CDR3. The CDR3 region is CASSYGTVSSGNTIYF. CDR3 DNA sequence: TGTGCCAGCAGTTACGGGACAGTAAGCTCTGGAAACACCATATATTTT.

V is TRBV5-6 and J is TRBJ2-3; 7 bases line up with TRBD2. J was trimmed by 3 bases and V by 0 bases; bases with no gene match: 4. Per the germline V gene, CDR1 is SGHDT and CDR2 is YYEEEE. The CDR3 runs to 15 residues. CDR3 DNA sequence: TGTGCCAGCAGCTTGGGATGGGGACTAACAGATACGCAGTATTTT. This translates into CASSLGWGLTDTQYF.

Only one count was recorded for this clone. The V gene is TRBV5-4, the J gene TRBJ2-1; a weak D match, TRBD2 (6 bases). Germline values: CDR1 SGHNT, CDR2 YYREEE (reference sequence). The CDR3 length is 17 residues. V shed 4 bases and J shed 0 bases, with 17 bases lying between them. The CDR3 protein is CASSRTLADYSYNEQFF. The DNA of the CDR3 is TGTGCCAGCAGCCGAACTTTAGCGGACTACTCCTACAATGAGCAGTTCTTC.

The V and J genes are TRBV7-2 and TRBJ2-4; TRBD2 agrees at 8 bases. The CDR3 runs to 15 residues. Germline-derived CDR1 and CDR2 are SGHTA and FQGNSA. V was pared by 2 bases and J by 0 bases, with 0 bases of the junction left unmatched. Written as DNA, the CDR3 is TGTGCCAGCAGCTTACTAGCGGGAGCCAAAAACATTCAGTACTTC. Translation: CASSLLAGAKNIQYF.

The V and J genes are TRBV19 and TRBJ2-7; TRBD1 aligns across 11 bases. CDR1 is LNHDA and CDR2 is SQIVND in the germline V gene (reference sequence). There are 14 residues in the CDR3. Trimming cost V 3 bases and J 5 bases; bases outside gene matches: 3. As DNA, the CDR3 is TGTGCCAGTAGTATGGGGACAGGGGGGCACGAGCAGTACTTC. This codes for CASSMGTGGHEQYF.

The count of this clone is one. V gene TRBV9 combines with J gene TRBJ1-2; 9 nucleotides align to TRBD1. This CDR3 contains 15 residues. The junction had 6 bases not matched to a gene; V was cut back by 0 bases and J by 6 bases. The germline CDR1 and CDR2 sequences are SGDLS and YYNGEE. CDR3 sequence (DNA): TGTGCCAGCAGCGTAGGTGGGGACAGGGACCATGGCTACACCTTC. Its protein is CASSVGGDRDHGYTF. The full variable domain, completed using reference TRBV9 and TRBJ1-2, is DSGVTQTPKHLITATGQRVTLRCSPRSGDLSVYWYQQSLDQGLQFLIQYYNGEERAKGNILERFSAQQFPDLHSELNLSSLELGDSALYFCASSVGGDRDHGYTFGSGTRLTVV.

CDR3 nucleotides: TGTGCCAGCAGCAAAGAGCGGGGGGCAGGGGAGACCCAGTACTTC. This translates into CASSKERGAGETQYF. The chain links TRBV21-1 to TRBJ2-5; the table calls TRBD2, which could not be checked here. TRBV21-1 constitutes a pseudogene. CDR3 length equals 15 residues.